Listed here is a single T cell receptor (beta chain). What it recognizes is unknown. 60 Vbeta and 13 Jbeta primers were used in PCR. Repertoires were generated with immunoSEQ multiplex PCR, while TCRdb's copy carries only in-frame clones and drops some. The sample contains 100,000 or so clones, nearly 15% of which appear only once. The length of the CDR3 is 15 residues. Germline loops: CDR1 SGHRS, CDR2 YFSETQ. Trimming pared 0 bases from V and 3 bases from J, leaving 11 bases between. The sample belongs to a study of cytomegalovirus exposure and HLA in healthy donors. Study-wide points: It was about 150 TCR beta chains that were listed as cytomegalovirus-associated. More than 15,000 TCR beta sequences were associated with HLA alleles at 0.05 false discovery rate in a later analysis. TCR beta V segments were, for the most part, productive about 87% or about 30% of the time in an earlier analysis. In a later analysis, TCR beta V- and J-gene trimming was associated with a missense DCLRE1C variant.

The receptor comes from a female donor in good health and CMV-seronegative. The chain carries TRBV5-1 and TRBJ2-3; the D gene is possibly TRBD1 (6 bases). The source material was PBMCs. DNA for the CDR3: TGCGCCAGCAGCTTGGCCGGACAGAGGACAGATACGCAGTATTTT. Translated: CASSLAGQRTDTQYF.